Sequencing of this TCR beta chain was carried out in a study of human T cells and chemical hapten exposure. At the level of the study: Donors were sensitized with 2% DPC on the upper inner arm. Study results and limitations: The count of PT1 expanded TCRs correlated positively with patch test score.

With regard to this clonotype: Its antigen remains unidentified.

The V end was cut by 4 bases, the J end by 6 bases, with 16 bases between. This CDR3 contains 13 residues. From germline, CDR1 is SQVTM and CDR2 ANQGSEA. As for time point: pre-sensitization, week 0. Treatment in this sample: therapeutic diphenylcyclopropenone sensitization with weekly scalp DPC. TCRdb re-derived calls from the RACE reads in MiXCR, one entry per CDR3 protein. The sample lists around 300,000 distinct CDR3 sequences, about 5.4% occurring once. This TCR derives from a woman under 30 with alopecia areata. Some clones in this sample may be carry-over from other donors' samples. The sample was whole blood, taken in connection with sensitization to the hapten diphenylcyclopropenone (DPC). This rearrangement joins TRBV29-1 to TRBJ2-7, with D perhaps TRBD2 (6 bases). CDR3 nucleotides: TGCAGCGTTGGACTGGGAGGTTCCGCCGAGCAGTACTTC. This translates into CSVGLGGSAEQYF.